A selection of T cell receptor beta chains follows, all from one sample in a study of blood T cells in healthy people across ages. TCRdb passed the 5' RACE reads through MiXCR, listing each CDR3 protein once. The table has roughly 2 million distinct CDR3 sequences, 49% seen once. Sequencing used blood. The source of these receptors is a woman aged 40-49 years in good health. The CDR3 runs from the conserved cysteine through the conserved F or W. D genes are given only for firm matches. A clone size is listed for some rows: how often the clone was seen (once, few, many), or a class if it is expanded.

clone_size: .; j_call: TRBJ1-4; d_call: .; v_call: TRBV5-1; cdr3_nt: TGCGCCAGCAGCTTGGGGGGCCCACAGGGTAGTGAAAAACTGTTTTTT; cdr3_aa: CASSLGGPQGSEKLFF
clone_size: few; j_call: TRBJ1-1; d_call: .; v_call: TRBV20-1; cdr3_nt: TGCAGTGCTAGAGTTTTTACGGGAGCAGGTGAAGCTTTCTTT; cdr3_aa: CSARVFTGAGEAFF
clone_size: .; j_call: TRBJ2-1; d_call: .; v_call: TRBV5-1; cdr3_nt: TGCGCCAGCAGCTTGGACAGTAGGAAGAATGAGCAGTTCTTC; cdr3_aa: CASSLDSRKNEQFF
clone_size: few; j_call: TRBJ1-1; d_call: .; v_call: TRBV6-6; cdr3_nt: TGTGCCAGCTGTGGGGGGTACACTGAAGCTTTCTTT; cdr3_aa: CASCGGYTEAFF
clone_size: .; j_call: TRBJ2-5; d_call: TRBD2; v_call: TRBV6-2/TRBV6-3; cdr3_nt: TGTGCCAGCAGTTACTCTCTAGCGGCGCAAGAGACCCAGTACTTC; cdr3_aa: CASSYSLAAQETQYF
clone_size: .; j_call: TRBJ2-3; d_call: TRBD2; v_call: TRBV29-1; cdr3_nt: TGCAGCGTTGAACTAGCGGGGGGGCTGGATACGCAGTATTTT; cdr3_aa: CSVELAGGLDTQYF
clone_size: few; j_call: TRBJ1-2; d_call: .; v_call: TRBV7-2; cdr3_nt: TGTGCCAGCAGCTCCCCAGGGCGAGGGAACTATGGCTACACCTTC; cdr3_aa: CASSSPGRGNYGYTF
clone_size: .; j_call: TRBJ2-7; d_call: .; v_call: TRBV21-1; cdr3_nt: TGTGCCAGCAGCCCACCCCAGAACACAGGGGGACGGTGTGAGCAGTACTTC; cdr3_aa: CASSPPQNTGGRCEQYF
clone_size: .; j_call: TRBJ2-3; d_call: .; v_call: TRBV27; cdr3_nt: TGTGCCAGCATTTTATCAGGGGCGGCAGATACGCAGTATTTT; cdr3_aa: CASILSGAADTQYF
clone_size: .; j_call: TRBJ2-5; d_call: TRBD2; v_call: TRBV6-5; cdr3_nt: TGTGCCAGCAGTTACGGGGGACTAGCGGGGGGAAGAAGGGAGACCCAGTACTTC; cdr3_aa: CASSYGGLAGGRRETQYF
clone_size: once; j_call: TRBJ1-2; d_call: .; v_call: TRBV9; cdr3_nt: TGTGCCAGCAGCGTAGCTAGGCAGAACTATGGCTACACCTTC; cdr3_aa: CASSVARQNYGYTF
clone_size: .; j_call: TRBJ1-2; d_call: .; v_call: TRBV7-9; cdr3_nt: TGTGCCAGCAGCCCAAGGCTAGGAGAGGGTGGCTACACCTTC; cdr3_aa: CASSPRLGEGGYTF
clone_size: .; j_call: TRBJ2-1; d_call: .; v_call: TRBV11-1; cdr3_nt: TGTGCCAGCAGCGGGGGGGCCGGGGGCCTCTACAATGAGCAGTTCTTC; cdr3_aa: CASSGGAGGLYNEQFF
clone_size: .; j_call: TRBJ1-6; d_call: TRBD1; v_call: TRBV9; cdr3_nt: TGTGCCAGCAGCGGGGGGACAGGGGACAATTCACCCCTCCACTTT; cdr3_aa: CASSGGTGDNSPLHF
clone_size: .; j_call: TRBJ2-1; d_call: .; v_call: TRBV7-9; cdr3_nt: TGTGCCAGCAGCCACCAGGGGTTTGAGCAGTTCTTC; cdr3_aa: CASSHQGFEQFF
clone_size: .; j_call: TRBJ2-5; d_call: .; v_call: TRBV25-1; cdr3_nt: TGTGCCAGCAGTAATTACCGGGACTGGGGGGTCGGATTGCAAGAGACCCAGTACTTC; cdr3_aa: CASSNYRDWGVGLQETQYF
clone_size: .; j_call: TRBJ2-4; d_call: .; v_call: TRBV13; cdr3_nt: TGTGCCAGCAGCTTCCGGGAGCTTATAGCCAAAAACATTCAGTACTTC; cdr3_aa: CASSFRELIAKNIQYF
clone_size: .; j_call: TRBJ2-5; d_call: .; v_call: TRBV19; cdr3_nt: TGTGCCAGTAGTATCGGACAGACGAAATACAAAGAGACCCAGTACTTC; cdr3_aa: CASSIGQTKYKETQYF
clone_size: .; j_call: TRBJ2-1; d_call: .; v_call: TRBV18; cdr3_nt: TGTGCCAGCTCACCGTCGACAGCGGGTTACAATGAGCAGTTCTTC; cdr3_aa: CASSPSTAGYNEQFF
clone_size: .; j_call: TRBJ2-4; d_call: .; v_call: TRBV20-1; cdr3_nt: TGCAGTGCCCCCTCTCTAGCCAAAAACATTCAGTACTTC; cdr3_aa: CSAPSLAKNIQYF
clone_size: .; j_call: TRBJ2-3; d_call: TRBD1; v_call: TRBV29-1; cdr3_nt: TGCAGCGTAAGGACAGGGGGCTACACAGATACGCAGTATTTT; cdr3_aa: CSVRTGGYTDTQYF
clone_size: .; j_call: TRBJ2-3; d_call: TRBD1; v_call: TRBV5-1; cdr3_nt: TGCGCCAGCAGCTATGCCGGGACAGGGATAGATACGCAGTATTTT; cdr3_aa: CASSYAGTGIDTQYF
clone_size: .; j_call: TRBJ1-2; d_call: .; v_call: TRBV27; cdr3_nt: TGTGCCAGCAGCCCCGGGAGTATTAACTATGGCTACACCTTC; cdr3_aa: CASSPGSINYGYTF
clone_size: .; j_call: TRBJ2-5; d_call: TRBD2; v_call: TRBV20-1; cdr3_nt: TGCAGTGCTAGAGGCCTAGGACTAGCGGGGGGGCCGGAGTGGGAGACCCAGTACTTC; cdr3_aa: CSARGLGLAGGPEWETQYF
clone_size: .; j_call: TRBJ1-5; d_call: TRBD1; v_call: TRBV20-1; cdr3_nt: TGCAGTGCCGGGGAGGGGGCTTATAGCAATCAGCCCCAGCATTTT; cdr3_aa: CSAGEGAYSNQPQHF
clone_size: .; j_call: TRBJ2-3; d_call: .; v_call: TRBV6-2/TRBV6-3; cdr3_nt: TGTGCCAGCTGTTCCGGGGGTCGAGATACGCAGTATTTT; cdr3_aa: CASCSGGRDTQYF
clone_size: few; j_call: TRBJ2-1; d_call: .; v_call: TRBV12-3/TRBV12-4; cdr3_nt: TGTGCCAGCAGTAGGACGACAGGCCCAGGAGGGAAGCAGTTCTTC; cdr3_aa: CASSRTTGPGGKQFF
clone_size: .; j_call: TRBJ1-1; d_call: .; v_call: TRBV28; cdr3_nt: TGTGCCAGCAAAGGGGGTTGGGGCACTGAAGCTTTCTTT; cdr3_aa: CASKGGWGTEAFF
clone_size: few; j_call: TRBJ2-4; d_call: TRBD1; v_call: TRBV20-1; cdr3_nt: TGCAGTGCCCCCAACAGGGGAGCGGCCAAAAACATTCAGTACTTC; cdr3_aa: CSAPNRGAAKNIQYF
clone_size: .; j_call: TRBJ2-7; d_call: .; v_call: TRBV7-2; cdr3_nt: TGTGCCAGCAAGGACTTATTAAGCCCCTACGAGCAGTACTTC; cdr3_aa: CASKDLLSPYEQYF
clone_size: .; j_call: TRBJ1-4; d_call: .; v_call: TRBV25-1; cdr3_nt: TGTGCCAGCAGTGAACAGGGATGGGAAAAACTGTTTTTT; cdr3_aa: CASSEQGWEKLFF
clone_size: few; j_call: TRBJ2-5; d_call: .; v_call: TRBV24-1; cdr3_nt: TGTGCCACCAGTGATACAGCCCACGGAGGGACCCAGTACTTC; cdr3_aa: CATSDTAHGGTQYF
clone_size: .; j_call: TRBJ1-5; d_call: .; v_call: TRBV6-5; cdr3_nt: TGTGCCAGCAGATCGGACAGAAGAAGCAATCAGCCCCAGCATTTT; cdr3_aa: CASRSDRRSNQPQHF
clone_size: .; j_call: TRBJ2-7; d_call: .; v_call: TRBV6-6; cdr3_nt: TGTGCCAGCAGTACTCCCGGGACCGACAAGCAGTACTTC; cdr3_aa: CASSTPGTDKQYF
clone_size: once; j_call: TRBJ2-5; d_call: .; v_call: TRBV4-3; cdr3_nt: TGCGCCAGCAGCCTAGGTCACCCAGGCGCGGAGACCCAGTACTTC; cdr3_aa: CASSLGHPGAETQYF
clone_size: .; j_call: TRBJ1-2; d_call: .; v_call: TRBV6-2/TRBV6-3; cdr3_nt: TGTGCCAGCAGGACACAGGGACAACGCTATGGCTACACCTTC; cdr3_aa: CASRTQGQRYGYTF
clone_size: .; j_call: TRBJ1-4; d_call: TRBD1; v_call: TRBV3-1; cdr3_nt: TGTGCCAGCAGCCAGCGGGACAGGGGGTATAATGAAAAACTGTTTTTT; cdr3_aa: CASSQRDRGYNEKLFF
clone_size: few; j_call: TRBJ2-4; d_call: .; v_call: TRBV7-2; cdr3_nt: TGTGCCAGCAGCCCCCTCGGACGGATCACCCAGTACTTC; cdr3_aa: CASSPLGRITQYF
clone_size: .; j_call: TRBJ1-5; d_call: TRBD1; v_call: TRBV20-1; cdr3_nt: TGCAGTGCTTGGACAGGGTCTGGCAATCAGCCCCAGCATTTT; cdr3_aa: CSAWTGSGNQPQHF
clone_size: .; j_call: TRBJ1-2; d_call: TRBD1; v_call: TRBV7-2; cdr3_nt: TGTGCCAGCAGCTTTACGACAGGGAGCTATGGCTACACCTTC; cdr3_aa: CASSFTTGSYGYTF
clone_size: few; j_call: TRBJ1-6; d_call: TRBD1; v_call: TRBV4-2; cdr3_nt: TGTGCCAGCAGCCAAGATCTGGGGGTCAGGGGGCGATTGAGCTCCTATAATTCACCCCTCCACTTT; cdr3_aa: CASSQDLGVRGRLSSYNSPLHF
clone_size: few; j_call: TRBJ1-2; d_call: .; v_call: TRBV29-1; cdr3_nt: TGCAGCGTACAGGGAGGCTATGGCTACACCTTC; cdr3_aa: CSVQGGYGYTF
clone_size: .; j_call: TRBJ1-2; d_call: TRBD1; v_call: TRBV4-1; cdr3_nt: TGCGCCAGCAGCCAACGGACAGGGATCTATGGCTACACCTTC; cdr3_aa: CASSQRTGIYGYTF
clone_size: .; j_call: TRBJ1-2; d_call: .; v_call: TRBV19; cdr3_nt: TGTGCCAGTACCCCACAAAGGAGTGGGGATTTCTATGGCTACACCTTC; cdr3_aa: CASTPQRSGDFYGYTF
clone_size: .; j_call: TRBJ2-1; d_call: .; v_call: TRBV4-3; cdr3_nt: TGCGCCAGCTGCCAAGATCTGCGGGGCTCTTTGGATGAGCAGTTCTTC; cdr3_aa: CASCQDLRGSLDEQFF
clone_size: .; j_call: TRBJ2-1; d_call: TRBD1; v_call: TRBV6-2/TRBV6-3; cdr3_nt: TGTGCCAGCAGTTATGGCGGGACAGGGGGAAATGAGCAGTTCTTC; cdr3_aa: CASSYGGTGGNEQFF
clone_size: .; j_call: TRBJ2-3; d_call: TRBD1; v_call: TRBV7-8; cdr3_nt: TGTGCCAGCAGCTTAGAACGCATGAGGGACAGGATCACAGATACGCAGTATTTT; cdr3_aa: CASSLERMRDRITDTQYF
clone_size: .; j_call: TRBJ1-6; d_call: TRBD1; v_call: TRBV10-2; cdr3_nt: TGCGCCAGCAGTGCCCGGGACAGCCTGAATTCACCCCTCCACTTT; cdr3_aa: CASSARDSLNSPLHF
clone_size: few; j_call: TRBJ2-5; d_call: TRBD2; v_call: TRBV5-4; cdr3_nt: TGTGCCAGCAGGGGGACTAGCGGGGGCTACCAAGAGACCCAGTACTTC; cdr3_aa: CASRGTSGGYQETQYF
clone_size: few; j_call: TRBJ2-7; d_call: .; v_call: TRBV3-1; cdr3_nt: TGTGCCAGCAGCCAAGATGGGCGGAGCTCCTACGAGCAGTACTTC; cdr3_aa: CASSQDGRSSYEQYF
clone_size: .; j_call: TRBJ1-2; d_call: .; v_call: TRBV6-5; cdr3_nt: TGTGCCAGCAGTTACCTCGCACAGGTTTCTAACTATGGCTACACCTTC; cdr3_aa: CASSYLAQVSNYGYTF
clone_size: once; j_call: TRBJ1-2; d_call: .; v_call: TRBV6-1; cdr3_nt: TGTGCCAGCGGAGTAGCTGGAGCCTACTATGGCTACACCTTC; cdr3_aa: CASGVAGAYYGYTF
clone_size: few; j_call: TRBJ2-3; d_call: .; v_call: TRBV20-1; cdr3_nt: TGCAGTGCTAGAGTGTCGACATCGCCAAGTGATACGCAGTATTTT; cdr3_aa: CSARVSTSPSDTQYF
clone_size: .; j_call: TRBJ1-1; d_call: .; v_call: TRBV12-3/TRBV12-4; cdr3_nt: TGTGCCAGCAGTTTAAGGGCCTCGGACACTGAAGCTTTCTTT; cdr3_aa: CASSLRASDTEAFF
clone_size: .; j_call: TRBJ2-1; d_call: TRBD2; v_call: TRBV27; cdr3_nt: TGTGCCAGCAGTTCCTGGGGGGGACTAGCGGGGGAATACAATGAGCAGTTCTTC; cdr3_aa: CASSSWGGLAGEYNEQFF
clone_size: once; j_call: TRBJ1-2; d_call: .; v_call: TRBV2; cdr3_nt: TGTGCCAGCAGTGACCCAAGAGAGAGCGGGGGTTTCTATGGCTACACCTTC; cdr3_aa: CASSDPRESGGFYGYTF
clone_size: .; j_call: TRBJ2-3; d_call: TRBD1; v_call: TRBV11-2; cdr3_nt: TGTGCCAGCAGCTTAACCGGGACAGGGCGAGATACGCAGTATTTT; cdr3_aa: CASSLTGTGRDTQYF
clone_size: .; j_call: TRBJ2-5; d_call: TRBD2; v_call: TRBV12-3/TRBV12-4; cdr3_nt: TGTGCCAGCGGACTAGCGGGGGGTAGGCAAGAGACCCAGTACTTC; cdr3_aa: CASGLAGGRQETQYF